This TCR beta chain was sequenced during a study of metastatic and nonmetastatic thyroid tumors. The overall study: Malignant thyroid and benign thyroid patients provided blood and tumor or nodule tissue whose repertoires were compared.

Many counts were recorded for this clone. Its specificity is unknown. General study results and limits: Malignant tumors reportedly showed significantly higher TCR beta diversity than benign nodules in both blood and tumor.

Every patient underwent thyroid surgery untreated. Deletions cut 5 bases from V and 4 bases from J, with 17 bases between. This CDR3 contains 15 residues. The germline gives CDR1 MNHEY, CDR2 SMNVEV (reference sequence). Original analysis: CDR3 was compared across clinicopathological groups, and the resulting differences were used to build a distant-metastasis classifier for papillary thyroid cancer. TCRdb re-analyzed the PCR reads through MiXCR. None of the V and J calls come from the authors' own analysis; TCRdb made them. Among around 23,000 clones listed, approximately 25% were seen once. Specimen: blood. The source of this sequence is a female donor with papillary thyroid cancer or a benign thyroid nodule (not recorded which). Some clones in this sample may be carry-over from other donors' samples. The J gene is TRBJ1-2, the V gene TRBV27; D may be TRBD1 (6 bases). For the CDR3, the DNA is TGTGCCAGCAGTCTAAACAGGGTCGACCTCTATGGCTACACCTTC. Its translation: CASSLNRVDLYGYTF.